A selection of T cell receptor beta chains follows, all from one sample in a study of shared clonotypes between healthy human individuals. Produced via immunoSEQ multiplex PCR; TCRdb's table is partial and in-frame only. The sample has some 2.1 million clones, just under 95% seen once. The sequencing input was naive CD8+ T cells from PBMCs. The receptors were sampled from a man between 18 and 29 years old in good health. Some clones in this sample may be carry-over from other donors' samples. The CDR3 runs from the conserved cysteine through the conserved F or W. D genes are given only for firm matches. Rows give clone size only sometimes, using once, few, many, or a class for an expanded clone.

size: .
J: TRBJ2-7
V: TRBV20-1
D: .
DNA: TGCAGGGCCGAGCGGGTCTACGAGCAGTACTTC
CDR3: CRAERVYEQYF

size: once
J: TRBJ2-7
V: TRBV10-3
D: .
DNA: TGTGCCATCAAGGAGGGCGCAGGGAGCTCCTACGAGCAGTACTTC
CDR3: CAIKEGAGSSYEQYF

size: .
J: TRBJ1-1
V: TRBV19
D: .
DNA: TGTGCCAGTAGACTAACAGCGGTCATGAACACTGAAGCTTTCTTT
CDR3: CASRLTAVMNTEAFF

size: once
J: TRBJ1-5
V: TRBV7-2
D: .
DNA: TGTGCCAGCCACCCCGGGGGGGGTCCCGGTCAGCCCCAGCATTTT
CDR3: CASHPGGGPGQPQHF

size: .
J: TRBJ1-2
V: TRBV28
D: TRBD1
DNA: TGTGCCTATTATATCAGACAGGGGTTAAACTATGGCTACACCTTC
CDR3: CAYYIRQGLNYGYTF

size: once
J: TRBJ2-7
V: TRBV30
D: TRBD1
DNA: TGTGCCTGGGGGGACAGTTACGAGCAGTACTTC
CDR3: CAWGDSYEQYF

size: .
J: TRBJ1-2
V: TRBV29-1
D: TRBD1
DNA: TGCAGCGTTGCAGGGGGTGGCAACTATGGCTACACCTTC
CDR3: CSVAGGGNYGYTF

size: .
J: TRBJ1-1
V: TRBV30
D: .
DNA: TGTGCCTGGAGGGACGGGGGCGGCACTGAAGCTTTCTTT
CDR3: CAWRDGGGTEAFF

size: .
J: TRBJ2-1
V: TRBV7-2
D: .
DNA: TGTGCCAGCAGCCCAGGTTACAATGAGCAGTTCTTC
CDR3: CASSPGYNEQFF

size: .
J: TRBJ2-5
V: TRBV27
D: TRBD1
DNA: TGTGCCAGCAGTCCAGGGGGGACCCAGTACTTC
CDR3: CASSPGGTQYF

size: .
J: TRBJ2-2
V: TRBV28
D: .
DNA: TGTGCCAGCAGTCCCGGCACCGGGGAGCTGTTTTTT
CDR3: CASSPGTGELFF

size: .
J: TRBJ2-1
V: TRBV7-3
D: TRBD2
DNA: TGTGCCAGCAGCCGCGGGGGGTACAATGAGCAGTTCTTC
CDR3: CASSRGGYNEQFF

size: .
J: TRBJ1-2
V: TRBV7-9
D: .
DNA: TGTGCCAGCAGCTTAATTGAGGGGAACCACTATGGCTACACCTTC
CDR3: CASSLIEGNHYGYTF

size: .
J: TRBJ2-2
V: TRBV10-3
D: TRBD2
DNA: TGTGCCATCAGTGAAAGCAGCGGGGTAAACACCGGGGAGCTGTTTTTT
CDR3: CAISESSGVNTGELFF

size: .
J: TRBJ2-2
V: TRBV4-1
D: .
DNA: TGCGCCAGCAGCCAAGATGGCGGGAACACCGGGGAGCTGTTTTTT
CDR3: CASSQDGGNTGELFF

size: .
J: TRBJ2-5
V: TRBV7-9
D: .
DNA: TGTGCCAGCAGACCAAATGTAGGGGGAGTGGGTGAGACCCAGTACTTC
CDR3: CASRPNVGGVGETQYF

size: once
J: TRBJ2-4
V: TRBV4-3
D: TRBD1
DNA: TGCGCCAGCAGCCTAGACAGGGTTTCAAACATTCAGTACTTC
CDR3: CASSLDRVSNIQYF

size: .
J: TRBJ2-1
V: TRBV19
D: .
DNA: TGTGCCAGTAATTGGGCAGCGACCTACAATGAGCAGTTCTTC
CDR3: CASNWAATYNEQFF

size: .
J: TRBJ2-7
V: TRBV27
D: TRBD2
DNA: TGTGCCAGCAGTCCTCACAGGACTAGCGGGACCGTGGAGCAGTACTTC
CDR3: CASSPHRTSGTVEQYF

size: .
J: TRBJ2-1
V: TRBV14
D: TRBD2
DNA: TGTGCCAGCAGCCAAGGACTATCGGCGGGAGGGCCCGGGGGTGAGCAGTTCTTC
CDR3: CASSQGLSAGGPGGEQFF

size: once
J: TRBJ1-2
V: TRBV27
D: TRBD1
DNA: TGTGCCAGCAAAGACAGGGGGGACTATGGCTACACCTTC
CDR3: CASKDRGDYGYTF

size: .
J: TRBJ2-2
V: TRBV28
D: .
DNA: TGTGCCAGCAGCGAACGACAGGGCGGGAGGAGCGGGGAGCTGTTTTTT
CDR3: CASSERQGGRSGELFF

size: .
J: TRBJ1-1
V: TRBV30
D: TRBD1
DNA: TGTGCCTGGAGGGCACAGGGGGCTTGGGGCACTGAAGCTTTCTTT
CDR3: CAWRAQGAWGTEAFF

size: .
J: TRBJ2-7
V: TRBV7-2
D: TRBD2
DNA: TGTGCCAGCAGCTTAGGTTTCGTGGCGGGGGCCTACGAGCAGTACTTC
CDR3: CASSLGFVAGAYEQYF

size: .
J: TRBJ1-1
V: TRBV13
D: .
DNA: TGTGCCAGCAGCTTAGGCCCTCCTGAAGCTTTCTTT
CDR3: CASSLGPPEAFF

size: .
J: TRBJ1-5
V: TRBV27
D: .
DNA: TGTGCCAGCAGCTTAGGGACCGGTAGCAATCAGCCCCAGCATTTT
CDR3: CASSLGTGSNQPQHF

size: .
J: TRBJ1-2
V: TRBV5-6
D: TRBD1
DNA: TGTGCCAGCAGCTGGGGGACAGCTTATGGCTACACCTTC
CDR3: CASSWGTAYGYTF

size: .
J: TRBJ2-7
V: TRBV12-5
D: TRBD1
DNA: TGTGCTAGTGGTCCGGGGACAGGGAGGTACTACGAGCAGTACTTC
CDR3: CASGPGTGRYYEQYF

size: once
J: TRBJ2-7
V: TRBV4-1
D: .
DNA: TGCGCCAGCAGCCAGATTCGCGGAGGGGAGCAGTACTTC
CDR3: CASSQIRGGEQYF

size: .
J: TRBJ2-1
V: TRBV11-2
D: .
DNA: TGTGCCAGCAGCCCCGGCCTGCAGGTCTACAATGAGCAGTTCTTC
CDR3: CASSPGLQVYNEQFF

size: .
J: TRBJ2-7
V: TRBV29-1
D: .
DNA: TGCAGCGTCGTCGACAGTTATCGCCGCTACGAGCAGTACTTC
CDR3: CSVVDSYRRYEQYF

size: .
J: TRBJ2-1
V: TRBV13
D: TRBD2
DNA: TGTGCCAGCTCTAAAGGCGGGAGAAGCTCCTACAATGAGCAGTTCTTC
CDR3: CASSKGGRSSYNEQFF

size: .
J: TRBJ1-2
V: TRBV9
D: .
DNA: TGTGCCAGCAGCACGGGGGGGGCCTATGGCTACACCTTC
CDR3: CASSTGGAYGYTF

size: .
J: TRBJ2-1
V: TRBV7-8
D: TRBD2
DNA: TGTGCCAGCAGCGAGGCCTCCGCGGGAGGAGACAATGAGCAGTTCTTC
CDR3: CASSEASAGGDNEQFF

size: .
J: TRBJ2-1
V: TRBV9
D: TRBD2
DNA: TGTGCCAGCAGCGTTGGGTTCGGGACGGGAGGTGACAATGAGCAGTTCTTC
CDR3: CASSVGFGTGGDNEQFF

size: once
J: TRBJ2-7
V: TRBV5-5
D: .
DNA: TGTGCCAGCAGCTTGGCCGACAGTACAACCTACGAGCAGTACTTC
CDR3: CASSLADSTTYEQYF

size: .
J: TRBJ2-2
V: TRBV2
D: .
DNA: TGTGCCAGCAGGTCCTCAAGTGGGTACCGCGGCACCGGGGAGCTGTTTTTT
CDR3: CASRSSSGYRGTGELFF

size: .
J: TRBJ2-1
V: TRBV7-3
D: .
DNA: TGTGCCAGCAGCCGTATTAGGGGCTGGAACAATGAGCAGTTCTTC
CDR3: CASSRIRGWNNEQFF

size: .
J: TRBJ2-7
V: TRBV27
D: .
DNA: TGTGCCAGCAGTTTAAACCCGGGAGTTTACGAGCAGTACTTC
CDR3: CASSLNPGVYEQYF

size: .
J: TRBJ1-2
V: TRBV27
D: .
DNA: TGTGCCAGCAGTCCCTACCCGCCGGGATTTGGCTACACCTTC
CDR3: CASSPYPPGFGYTF

size: .
J: TRBJ2-2
V: TRBV10-3
D: TRBD1
DNA: TGTGCCATCAATGTGAAGGGACAGGAGGCCGGGGAGCTGTTTTTT
CDR3: CAINVKGQEAGELFF

size: .
J: TRBJ2-7
V: TRBV7-9
D: .
DNA: TGTGCCAGCAGCCCCCCCAGGGGACTCTCCTCCTACGAGCAGTACTTC
CDR3: CASSPPRGLSSYEQYF

size: .
J: TRBJ2-4
V: TRBV30
D: .
DNA: TGTGCCTGGAGTGAGGGGGGGCTAAGAGCCAAAAACATTCAGTACTTC
CDR3: CAWSEGGLRAKNIQYF

size: once
J: TRBJ2-6
V: TRBV29-1
D: .
DNA: TGCAGCGCGGAGGGGGCTGGGGCCAACGTCCTGACTTTC
CDR3: CSAEGAGANVLTF

size: .
J: TRBJ1-2
V: TRBV27
D: .
DNA: TGTGCCAGCGGGGTTAACTATGGCTACACCTTC
CDR3: CASGVNYGYTF

size: .
J: TRBJ2-5
V: TRBV7-9
D: .
DNA: TGTGCCAGCAGCGTCCTGGGCCCGGCGCAAGAGACCCAGTACTTC
CDR3: CASSVLGPAQETQYF

size: few
J: TRBJ1-5
V: TRBV19
D: .
DNA: TGTGCCAGTAGGGGACTCCGCAATCAGCCCCAGCATTTT
CDR3: CASRGLRNQPQHF

size: .
J: TRBJ1-1
V: TRBV7-2
D: .
DNA: TGTGCCAGCAGCTTTCTAGCGAACACTGAAGCTTTCTTT
CDR3: CASSFLANTEAFF

size: .
J: TRBJ1-1
V: TRBV10-3
D: TRBD1
DNA: TGTGCCATCAGGGACAGGGACACGGTCACTGAAGCTTTCTTT
CDR3: CAIRDRDTVTEAFF

size: .
J: TRBJ2-2
V: TRBV27
D: .
DNA: TGTGCCTCAAGGGGGGAGAACGGGGAGCTGTTTTTT
CDR3: CASRGENGELFF

size: once
J: TRBJ2-6
V: TRBV28
D: .
DNA: TGTGCCAGCAGTCCCTACGCAGGGACTGGGGCCAACGTCCTGACTTTC
CDR3: CASSPYAGTGANVLTF

size: once
J: TRBJ2-7
V: TRBV28
D: .
DNA: TGTGCCAGCAGCCGGCTTGGCTTGGAACTCTCGCACGAGCAGTACTTC
CDR3: CASSRLGLELSHEQYF

size: once
J: TRBJ2-5
V: TRBV7-6
D: TRBD2
DNA: TGTGCCAGCAGCTTATCTACTAGCGGTCGCCAAGAGACCCAGTACTTC
CDR3: CASSLSTSGRQETQYF

size: .
J: TRBJ2-1
V: TRBV27
D: .
DNA: TGTGCCAGCAGTTTAGGAGCCTACAAGTTCGATGAGCAGTTCTTC
CDR3: CASSLGAYKFDEQFF

size: .
J: TRBJ1-1
V: TRBV27
D: .
DNA: TGTGCCAGCAGACCCAGGGGAATGAACACTGAAGCTTTCTTT
CDR3: CASRPRGMNTEAFF

size: .
J: TRBJ2-7
V: TRBV27
D: .
DNA: TGTGCCAGCAGACGCCCCAGGGGAATACTCTACGAGCAGTACTTC
CDR3: CASRRPRGILYEQYF

size: .
J: TRBJ2-2
V: TRBV9
D: .
DNA: TGTGCCAGCAGCGCCTACCAGGTCTGGCGGGGTGGCACCGGGGAGCTGTTTTTT
CDR3: CASSAYQVWRGGTGELFF

size: .
J: TRBJ1-1
V: TRBV10-2
D: .
DNA: TGCGCCAGCAGTCTGGCAGGGGTAGGGTTGACTGAAGCTTTCTTT
CDR3: CASSLAGVGLTEAFF

size: .
J: TRBJ2-1
V: TRBV28
D: .
DNA: TGTGCCAGCAGTTTATTGCTAGAGTCCAATGAGCAGTTCTTC
CDR3: CASSLLLESNEQFF